A single sample is the source of the 30 T cell receptor beta chains below, sequenced in a study of technical replicates of blood from a few donors. TCRdb keeps only in-frame clones here, not all; method: immunoSEQ multiplex PCR. The table includes some 76,000 clones, 98% detected once. Source material: T cells isolated from PBMCs. All receptors come from a human donor in good health.

The chain combines TRBV27 with TRBJ2-6; D perhaps matches TRBD2 (5 bases). The CDR3 has 14 amino acids. The V gene lost 6 bases and the J gene lost 0 bases, with 6 bases spanning the gap. CDR1 is MNHEY and CDR2 is SMNVEV in the germline V gene (reference sequence). CDR3 region: CASREGSGANVLTF. CDR3 sequence (DNA): TGTGCCAGCAGAGAGGGCTCTGGGGCCAACGTCCTGACTTTC.

V gene TRBV6-6 combines with J gene TRBJ1-5; D call uncertain. Germline CDR1 reads MNHNY; CDR2 reads SVGAGI (reference sequence). Trimming took 9 bases from V and 5 from J, leaving 17 bases between them. The CDR3 has 14 amino acids. CDR3: CASLRSREDQPQHF. The CDR3 DNA reads TGTGCCAGTTTACGGTCACGGGAGGATCAGCCCCAGCATTTT.

The gene calls are TRBV9 and TRBJ1-3; D not certain. The CDR3 is 14 residues long. Trimming took off 0 bases at V and 0 bases at J, with 4 bases between the two ends. CDR1 is SGDLS, CDR2 YYNGEE, per germline. The CDR3 loop reads CASSVAISGNTIYF. The CDR3 DNA reads as TGTGCCAGCAGCGTAGCTATCTCTGGAAACACCATATATTTT.

This chain connects TRBV9 to TRBJ2-3; 9 bases map to TRBD2. This CDR3 comprises 17 residues. V lost 1 base to trimming and J lost 4 bases; unmatched junction nucleotides: 10. CDR1 is SGDLS, CDR2 YYNGEE, per germline. The CDR3 DNA is TGTGCCAGCAGCGTAAGTGGTAGCGGGAGTTGGGCAGATACGCAGTATTTT. Encoded protein: CASSVSGSGSWADTQYF.

This chain connects TRBV2 to TRBJ1-1; D gene uncertain. The germline V gene encodes CDR1 SNHLY and CDR2 FYNNEI. The ends were cut back, 10 bases at V and 8 bases at J, with 14 bases in the middle. The CDR3 has 11 residues. For the CDR3, the DNA is TGTGCCACCTTGGACGGGAGAGAAGCTTTCTTT. Amino acid sequence: CATLDGREAFF. Variable domain in full (rest from reference TRBV2 and TRBJ1-1): EPEVTQTPSHQVTQMGQEVILRCVPISNHLYFYWYRQILGQKVEFLVSFYNNEISEKSEIFDDQFSVERPDGSNFTLKIRSTKLEDSAMYFCATLDGREAFFGQGTRLTVV.

V gene TRBV5-1 combines with J gene TRBJ1-1; possibly TRBD1 for D (6 bases). V was shortened by 3 bases and J by 5 bases, with 11 bases between the two germline ends. The CDR3 runs to 13 residues. Germline V gene sequence: CDR1 SGHRS, CDR2 YFSETQ. CDR3 sequence: CASSSRGITEAFF. CDR3 DNA sequence: TGCGCCAGCAGCTCCAGGGGTATAACTGAAGCTTTCTTT.

The V call is TRBV19, the J call TRBJ2-2; 8 bases map to TRBD2. CDR1 is LNHDA and CDR2 is SQIVND in the germline V gene (reference sequence). This CDR3 region has 15 residues. V lost 4 bases to trimming and J lost 2 bases; unmatched junction nucleotides: 3. CDR3 nucleotide sequence: TGTGCCAGTAGTACAACTAGCGGTAACACCGGGGAGCTGTTTTTT. It specifies CASSTTSGNTGELFF.

The rearrangement links TRBV7-9 to TRBJ2-7; D is unclear. The CDR3 totals 11 residues. The V and J ends lost 5 bases and 5 bases respectively, with 7 bases between them. CDR1 is SEHNR and CDR2 is FQNEAQ in the germline V gene (reference sequence). The CDR3 sequence: CASSPLDEQYF. The CDR3 nucleotides read TGTGCCAGCAGCCCACTCGACGAGCAGTACTTC.

This clone was recorded once. J is TRBJ2-3 and V is TRBV9; TRBD2 agrees at 10 bases. The ends lost 7 bases at V and 2 bases at J; junction bases unmatched: 4. The CDR3 spans 14 residues. Germline loops: CDR1 SGDLS, CDR2 YYNGEE. The CDR3 nucleotides read TGTGCCAGCGGAACTAGCGGGAACACAGATACGCAGTATTTT. It is translated as CASGTSGNTDTQYF.

V is TRBV7-8 and J is TRBJ2-4; the D gene is possibly TRBD2 (7 bases). The CDR3 is made up of 15 amino acids. Trimming cost V 0 bases and J 4 bases, with 10 bases left between them. Germline V CDR1 and CDR2: SGHVS, FQNEAQ. The CDR3 coding sequence is TGTGCCAGCAGCTTAGCGGGAGGGACAAAAAACATTCAGTACTTC. Residues: CASSLAGGTKNIQYF.

The chain recombines TRBV7-9 with TRBJ2-7, with 12 bases identical to TRBD2. CDR3 length: 16 amino acids. Per germline, CDR1 SEHNR and CDR2 FQNEAQ (reference sequence). Trimming took 4 bases from V and 4 from J; bases not matched to a gene: 8. Here the CDR3 reads CASSSRGLAGGYEQYF. The CDR3 DNA reads as TGTGCCAGCAGCTCCCGTGGGCTAGCGGGAGGGTACGAGCAGTACTTC.

This chain uses TRBV5-5 with TRBJ1-5, with D uncertain. V lost 6 bases, J lost 3 bases, and 16 bases lay in between. The CDR3 is made up of 15 amino acids. In germline, CDR1 is SGHKS, CDR2 YYEKEE (reference sequence). The CDR3 DNA is TGTGCCAGCACCCTCATACTACGGGACAATCAGCCCCAGCATTTT. It specifies CASTLILRDNQPQHF.

The genes are TRBV4-1 and TRBJ2-3; 9 bases align to TRBD2. The germline CDR1 and CDR2 sequences are MGHRA and YSYEKL. This CDR3 region has 15 residues. With V trimmed by 2 bases and J by 6 bases, 6 bases remained unmatched. CDR3 sequence reads: CASSQSGGRVDTQYF. As DNA, the CDR3 is TGCGCCAGCAGCCAATCGGGCGGGAGGGTGGATACGCAGTATTTT.

The chain uses TRBV4-2 and TRBJ2-7; 11 nucleotides align to TRBD2. The CDR3 contains 15 residues. With 5 bases clipped from V and 4 bases from J, the junction kept 7 bases outside the gene matches. Germline V gene sequence: CDR1 LGHNA, CDR2 YNFKEQ. The CDR3 sequence: CASSFTSGRIYEQYF. For the CDR3, the DNA is TGTGCCAGCAGCTTCACTAGCGGGAGAATTTACGAGCAGTACTTC.

This chain connects TRBV7-9 to TRBJ1-5; no firm D call. Germline V gene data show CDR1 as SEHNR and CDR2 as FQNEAQ (reference sequence). The CDR3 runs 13 residues. Trimming took off 1 base at V and 5 bases at J, with 6 bases between the two ends. CDR3: CASSLEQYQPQHF. In DNA, the CDR3 is TGTGCCAGCAGCTTAGAACAGTATCAGCCCCAGCATTTT.

CDR3 sequence reads: CASSSRGSYEQYF. CDR3 DNA sequence: TGTGCCAGCAGCTCTAGGGGTTCCTACGAGCAGTACTTC. This rearrangement joins TRBV7-7 to TRBJ2-7; TRBD1 is a possible D gene (5 bases). This CDR3 is 13 amino acids long. CDR1 is SSHAT, CDR2 FNYEAQ, per germline (reference sequence). V dropped 4 bases and J dropped 1 base, with 8 bases sitting between them. Looking up the rest from reference TRBV7-7 and TRBJ2-7 gives the full variable domain: GAGVSQSPRYKVTKRGQDVTLRCDPISSHATLYWYQQALGQGPEFLTYFNYEAQPDKSGLPSDRFSAERPEGSISTLTIQRTEQRDSAMYRCASSSRGSYEQYFGPGTRLTVT.

The gene calls are TRBV19 and TRBJ1-4; D unresolved. V lost 3 bases and J lost 6, with 2 bases in between. The CDR3 consists of 11 residues. Germline V lookup: CDR1 LNHDA, CDR2 SQIVND (reference sequence). The chain's CDR3 is CASSIYEKLFF. In DNA, the CDR3 is TGTGCCAGTAGTATCTATGAAAAACTGTTTTTT.

This sequence joins TRBV9 and TRBJ2-2; 9 nucleotides agree with TRBD1. V dropped 0 bases and J dropped 5; count of bases not matched to a gene: 2. The CDR3 consists of 15 residues. Germline assignment: CDR1 SGDLS and CDR2 YYNGEE. CDR3 in amino acids: CASSVGQGGTGELFF. In DNA, the CDR3 is TGTGCCAGCAGCGTAGGACAGGGGGGGACCGGGGAGCTGTTTTTT.

This chain uses TRBV27 with TRBJ1-5; a possible D gene is TRBD1 (6 bases). The germline V gene has CDR1 MNHEY and CDR2 SMNVEV (reference sequence). The V end lost 2 bases, the J end lost 4 bases, and 12 bases lay between the germline ends. This CDR3 has 15 residues. CDR3 DNA sequence: TGTGCCAGCAGTTTAGTGACAGGCGGTAATCAGCCCCAGCATTTT. Its translation is CASSLVTGGNQPQHF.

The gene calls are TRBV7-8 and TRBJ2-3; 13 nucleotides match TRBD2. CDR3 size: 20 residues. Losses at the gene ends were 5 bases for V and 7 bases for J; bases not matched to a gene: 21. Germline V lookup: CDR1 SGHVS, CDR2 FQNEAQ. The CDR3: CASSPGLLAGGPRELNTQYF. For the CDR3, the DNA is TGTGCCAGCAGCCCAGGCTTACTAGCGGGAGGGCCGAGGGAGTTAAATACGCAGTATTTT.

The count of this clone is one. The J gene is TRBJ2-7, the V gene TRBV28; 7 positions agree with TRBD1. Germline V gene lookup returns CDR1 MDHEN and CDR2 SYDVKM. The CDR3 extends over 13 amino acids. V shed 7 bases and J 2 bases; nucleotides not matched to a gene: 5. CDR3 loop: CASKVRGTYEQYF. The CDR3 coding sequence is TGTGCCAGCAAGGTCAGGGGGACCTACGAGCAGTACTTC.

This rearrangement joins TRBV28 to TRBJ2-5, with D perhaps TRBD1 (5 bases). Trimming removed 6 bases from V and 5 bases from J, with 13 bases in between. CDR3 size: 13 residues. Germline-derived CDR1 and CDR2 are MDHEN and SYDVKM. The CDR3 reads CASRRWGPETQYF. DNA for the CDR3: TGTGCCAGCAGGCGATGGGGCCCCGAGACCCAGTACTTC.

V and J are TRBV27 and TRBJ1-5, with D unclear. Trimming took 11 bases from V and 1 from J, leaving 15 bases between them. Germline loops: CDR1 MNHEY, CDR2 SMNVEV (reference sequence). This CDR3 contains 14 residues. CDR3 coding DNA: TGTGCCGTCGATAGCCGCGGGAGCAATCAGCCCCAGCATTTT. It is translated as CAVDSRGSNQPQHF.

This clone was detected once. The V and J genes are TRBV7-2 and TRBJ2-1; no clear D gene. Germline loops: CDR1 SGHTA, CDR2 FQGNSA. Trimming pared 6 bases from V and 0 bases from J, leaving 12 bases between. The CDR3 has 15 amino acids. Written as DNA, the CDR3 is TGTGCCAGCAGTTCTAGACTGGGCTCCTACAATGAGCAGTTCTTC. Protein: CASSSRLGSYNEQFF.

The chain couples TRBV19 to TRBJ1-1; D might be TRBD1 (5 bases). CDR1 LNHDA and CDR2 SQIVND come from the germline V gene (reference sequence). CDR3 length equals 16 residues. V dropped 2 bases and J dropped 0 bases, with 13 bases sitting between them. As DNA, the CDR3 is TGTGCCAGTAGTATACCCAGGGTACGGCTGAACACTGAAGCTTTCTTT. Protein: CASSIPRVRLNTEAFF. The entire variable domain, with the rest obtained from reference TRBV19 and TRBJ1-1, is as follows: DGGITQSPKYLFRKEGQNVTLSCEQNLNHDAMYWYRQDPGQGLRLIYYSQIVNDFQKGDIAEGYSVSREKKESFPLTVTSAQKNPTAFYLCASSIPRVRLNTEAFFGQGTRLTVV.

The chain recombines TRBV4-3 with TRBJ2-1; D is unresolved. The CDR3 is 14 residues long. Trimming removed 4 bases at V and 8 bases at J, with 15 bases between. Germline CDR1 LGHNA, CDR2 YSLEER. CDR3 sequence: CASSRPGAIHEQFF. The CDR3 nucleotides are TGCGCCAGCAGCCGTCCCGGAGCGATTCATGAGCAGTTCTTC.

This chain connects TRBV13 to TRBJ1-1; D gene ambiguous. V lost 1 base to trimming and J lost 6 bases, with 6 bases between them. This CDR3 contains 12 residues. CDR1 is PRHDT and CDR2 is FYEKMQ in the germline V gene (reference sequence). As DNA, the CDR3 is TGTGCCAGCAGCTTAGCTGGCCCTGAAGCTTTCTTT. Encoded protein: CASSLAGPEAFF.

The chain is built from TRBV19 and TRBJ1-2; 8 nucleotides align to TRBD1. Germline V gene data show CDR1 as LNHDA and CDR2 as SQIVND (reference sequence). The CDR3 runs 12 residues. Trimming cost V 9 bases and J 8 bases; bases outside gene matches: 8. CDR3 bases: TGTGCCAGCCTTAACAGGGGGGGAGGCTACACCTTC. Protein sequence: CASLNRGGGYTF.

This clone occurred once. The chain couples TRBV10-1 to TRBJ1-1; tentatively, D is TRBD1 (5 bases). This CDR3 is built from 13 residues. Trimming pared 6 bases from V and 1 base from J, leaving 9 bases between. CDR1 is WNHNN and CDR2 is SYGVQD in the germline V gene (reference sequence). The CDR3 DNA reads as TGCGCCAGCAGGTCCCAGGGGAACACTGAAGCTTTCTTT. Its translation: CASRSQGNTEAFF.

V gene TRBV11-3 combines with J gene TRBJ1-1, with TRBD1 matching 7 bases. The CDR3 covers 13 residues. The V and J ends lost 3 bases and 11 bases, in that order; junction bases with no gene match: 9. Germline V gene data show CDR1 as SGHNT and CDR2 as YENEEA. CDR3 amino acids: CASSLGTGDFAFF. CDR3 sequence (DNA): TGTGCCAGCAGCTTGGGAACAGGGGATTTTGCTTTCTTT.